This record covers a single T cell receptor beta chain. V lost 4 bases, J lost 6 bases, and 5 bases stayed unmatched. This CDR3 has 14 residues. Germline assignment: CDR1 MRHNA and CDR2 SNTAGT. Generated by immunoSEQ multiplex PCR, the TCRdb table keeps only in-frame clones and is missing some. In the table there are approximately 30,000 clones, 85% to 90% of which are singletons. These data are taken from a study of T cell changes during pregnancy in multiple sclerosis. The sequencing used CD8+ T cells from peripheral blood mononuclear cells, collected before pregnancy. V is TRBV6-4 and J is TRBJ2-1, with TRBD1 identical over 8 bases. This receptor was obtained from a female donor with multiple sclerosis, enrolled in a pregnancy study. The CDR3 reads CASSVLTGVNEQFF. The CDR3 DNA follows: TGTGCCAGCAGTGTCCTGACAGGGGTCAATGAGCAGTTCTTC.